This T cell receptor beta chain was sequenced during a study of cytomegalovirus exposure and HLA in healthy donors. Study summary: The same platform was used for the 90 to 150 validation repertoires as for the 600 to 700 first-cohort repertoires, as reported in a later analysis.

Study outcomes and limitations: Associated with cytomegalovirus, according to the listing, were fewer than 200 TCR beta chains. Rare TCR sequences dominated, though some public TCRs recurred in many donors. Published work reported that the classifier diagnosed cytomegalovirus status with high specificity and sensitivity.

Using immunoSEQ multiplex PCR, the repertoire was profiled, and TCRdb retains in-frame clones only, with some absent. Altogether some 150,000 clones are present, about 89% being singletons, with the ten largest covering approximately 3.2%. The CDR3 is made up of 13 amino acids. From germline, CDR1 is SGHDN and CDR2 FVKESK. J was trimmed by 8 bases and V by 4 bases; bases with no gene match: 7. Details on this clone: The antigen remains unidentified.

The genes are TRBV14 and TRBJ1-2; TRBD1 agrees at 7 bases. The receptor's source is a woman aged 18-30 years in good health and CMV-seropositive. Sequenced: PBMCs. The CDR3 sequence: CASSLGTAGGYTF. In nucleotides, the CDR3 is TGTGCCAGCAGCCTCGGGACAGCGGGCGGCTACACCTTC.